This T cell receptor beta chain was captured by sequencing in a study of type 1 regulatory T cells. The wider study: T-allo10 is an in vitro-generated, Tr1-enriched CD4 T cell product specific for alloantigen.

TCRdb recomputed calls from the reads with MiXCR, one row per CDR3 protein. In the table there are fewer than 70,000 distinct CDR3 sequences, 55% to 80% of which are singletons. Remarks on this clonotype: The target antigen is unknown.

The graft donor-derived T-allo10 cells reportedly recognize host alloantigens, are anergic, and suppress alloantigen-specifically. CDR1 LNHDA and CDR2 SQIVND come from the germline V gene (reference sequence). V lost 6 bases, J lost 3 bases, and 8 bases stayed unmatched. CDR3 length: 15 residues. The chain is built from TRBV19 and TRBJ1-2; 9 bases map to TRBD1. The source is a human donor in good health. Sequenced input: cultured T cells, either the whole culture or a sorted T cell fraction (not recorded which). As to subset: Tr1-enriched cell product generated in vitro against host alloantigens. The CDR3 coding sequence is TGTGCCAGTAGGGGACAGGGACGTGTGGACTATGGCTACACCTTC. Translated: CASRGQGRVDYGYTF.